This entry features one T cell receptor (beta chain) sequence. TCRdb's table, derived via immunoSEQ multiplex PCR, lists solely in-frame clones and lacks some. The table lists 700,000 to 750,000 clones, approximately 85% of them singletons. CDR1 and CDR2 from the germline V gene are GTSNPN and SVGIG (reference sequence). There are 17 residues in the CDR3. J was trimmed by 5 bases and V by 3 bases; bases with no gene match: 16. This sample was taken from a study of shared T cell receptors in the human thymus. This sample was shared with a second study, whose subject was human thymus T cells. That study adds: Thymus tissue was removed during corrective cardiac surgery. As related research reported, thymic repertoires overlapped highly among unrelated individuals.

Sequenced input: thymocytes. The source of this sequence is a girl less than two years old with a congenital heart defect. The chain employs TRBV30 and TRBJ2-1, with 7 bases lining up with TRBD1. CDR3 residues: CAWSGKRQGVKHNEQFF. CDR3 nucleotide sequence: TGTGCCTGGAGCGGCAAGAGACAGGGCGTGAAGCACAATGAGCAGTTCTTC.